Below are 22 T cell receptor beta chains sequenced from a single sample in a study of cytomegalovirus exposure and HLA in healthy donors (dated by TCRdb to about 2017). Library preparation was by the immunoSEQ multiplex PCR assay. A mixture of 60 forward primers for TCR Vbeta segments and 13 reverse primers for TCR Jbeta segments was used in the multiplex PCR. The immuneACCESS repertoire file appears here via TCRdb, limited to in-frame rearrangements. These files lack a portion of the clones; in checked studies, under half of the deficit traces to unresolved V genes, and the cause of the others is not known. The table for this sample lists about 140,000 clones; about 84% of them were counted only once. The ten most abundant clones make up less than 7.5% of the sample. The sequencing input was PBMCs. All receptors come from a woman in her forties in good health and CMV-seropositive.

The chain has TRBV6-5 and TRBJ2-7; D is ambiguous. The germline V gene has CDR1 MNHEY and CDR2 SVGAGI. CDR3 length: 15 amino acids. The V and J ends lost 0 bases and 1 base respectively, with 10 bases between them. The CDR3 nucleotides are TGTGCCAGCAGTTACTCCTCCGTCGGTTCCTACGAGCAGTACTTC. Protein: CASSYSSVGSYEQYF.

This clone came up once. At one of its ends the junction is not consistent with the germline gene, which may arise from a read error. This sequence joins TRBV7-7 and TRBJ2-3, with 8 positions matching TRBD1. Germline values: CDR1 SSHAT, CDR2 FNYEAQ (reference sequence). This CDR3 comprises 17 residues. The CDR3 spells CASSLGGRGRGQDTQYF. For the CDR3, the DNA is TGTGCTAGCAGCTTAGGGGGCAGGGGGCGAGGACAAGATACGCAGTATTTT.

V is TRBV30 and J is TRBJ2-7; the match to TRBD1 covers 10 bases. Germline assignment: CDR1 GTSNPN and CDR2 SVGIG (reference sequence). The CDR3 sequence is 14 residues long. J was trimmed by 5 bases and V by 4 bases; bases with no gene match: 8. The CDR3 coding sequence is TGTGCCTGGACCACCGGGACAGGGGTAAACGAGCAGTACTTC. Translating gives CAWTTGTGVNEQYF.

J is TRBJ2-1 and V is TRBV30; D is unresolved. Germline V gives CDR1 GTSNPN, CDR2 SVGIG (reference sequence). The CDR3 totals 12 residues. V gave up 0 bases and J gave up 7 bases, with 7 bases separating them. The CDR3, as DNA: TGTGCCTGGAGTGTAATCCAGAATGAGCAGTTCTTC. This sequence encodes CAWSVIQNEQFF.

The chain joins TRBV27 to TRBJ2-3; TRBD1 agrees at 8 bases. Unmatched junction bases numbered 4, after V lost 5 bases and J lost 6 bases. CDR1 is MNHEY and CDR2 is SMNVEV in the germline V gene (reference sequence). This CDR3 spans 13 amino acids. This CDR3 is CASSRTGRDTQYF. CDR3 nucleotide sequence: TGTGCCAGCAGTCGGACAGGGAGGGATACGCAGTATTTT.

The rearrangement links TRBV6-1 to TRBJ2-7; the D gene is possibly TRBD2 (5 bases). The V gene lost 8 bases and the J gene lost 7 bases, with 18 bases spanning the gap. From germline, CDR1 is MNHNS and CDR2 SASEGT. CDR3 size: 13 residues. The CDR3 sequence: CASQTSFGEEQYF. DNA of the CDR3: TGTGCCAGCCAAACTAGTTTTGGGGAGGAGCAGTACTTC.

This clone was picked up one time. This chain uses TRBV4-2 with TRBJ2-1, with D tentatively TRBD2 (5 bases). This CDR3 spans 17 amino acids. The V and J ends lost 0 bases and 0 bases respectively, with 12 bases between them. Germline values: CDR1 LGHNA, CDR2 YNFKEQ. CDR3 residues: CASSQERSGSSYNEQFF. Written as DNA, the CDR3 is TGTGCCAGCAGCCAAGAGAGGAGCGGTAGCTCCTACAATGAGCAGTTCTTC.

With respect to this clone: Because the CDR3 is missing its conserved closing phenylalanine or tryptophan, this is likely a read error. V usage is TRBV5-4 and J usage is TRBJ2-7, with 10 nucleotides matching TRBD2. Trimming cost V 4 bases and J 3 bases; bases outside gene matches: 16. Germline assignment: CDR1 SGHNT and CDR2 YYREEE (reference sequence). The CDR3 extends over 18 amino acids. The CDR3 sequence: CASSRQTSGKRLVYEQYS. The CDR3 bases are TGTGCCAGCAGCCGGCAAACTAGCGGGAAGAGGTTGGTCTACGAGCAGTACTCC.

The V and J genes are TRBV11-3 and TRBJ1-4; 10 bases line up with TRBD1. Unmatched junction bases numbered 5, after V lost 4 bases and J lost 3 bases. Germline loops: CDR1 SGHNT, CDR2 YENEEA. The CDR3 runs 16 residues. The CDR3 sequence is CASSSGTGDANEKLFF. As DNA, the CDR3 is TGTGCCAGCAGCTCCGGGACAGGGGATGCTAATGAAAAACTGTTTTTT.

The chain carries TRBV21-1 and TRBJ1-5; no DNA check was done on the table's D call, TRBD1. TRBV21-1 is a pseudogene segment. This CDR3 spans 17 amino acids. The CDR3 DNA follows: TGTGCCAGCAGCAAAGAGGAGACAGGGGTTTACAATCAGCCCCAGCATTTT. Its translation is CASSKEETGVYNQPQHF.

The chain combines TRBV7-2 with TRBJ2-4, with a tentative D call TRBD1 (7 bases). The CDR3 is 16 residues long. Germline V gene data show CDR1 as SGHTA and CDR2 as FQGNSA. Trimming took off 1 base at V and 1 base at J, with 11 bases between the two ends. CDR3 residues: CASSLVAGGAKNIQYF. CDR3 in DNA: TGTGCCAGCAGCTTAGTAGCAGGGGGGGCCAAAAACATTCAGTACTTC. Based on the CDR3 plus reference TRBV7-2 and TRBJ2-4, the full variable domain is GAGVSQSPSNKVTEKGKDVELRCDPISGHTALYWYRQSLGQGLEFLIYFQGNSAPDKSGLPSDRFSAERTGGSVSTLTIQRTQQEDSAVYLCASSLVAGGAKNIQYFGAGTRLSVL.

The chain joins TRBV7-9 to TRBJ1-4; 10 bases fit TRBD1. V lost 3 bases, J lost 8 bases, and 6 bases stayed unmatched. The CDR3 has 15 residues. Germline V gene sequence: CDR1 SEHNR, CDR2 FQNEAQ (reference sequence). CDR3 nucleotides: TGTGCCAGCAGCTTCGGACAGGGGGTAAACGAAAAACTGTTTTTT. Its protein is CASSFGQGVNEKLFF.

The rearrangement uses TRBV27 and TRBJ2-1; 10 bases are a match to TRBD2. Germline CDR1 is MNHEY and CDR2 is SMNVEV (reference sequence). The ends lost 2 bases at V and 7 bases at J; junction bases unmatched: 5. CDR3 size: 15 residues. CDR3 nucleotides: TGTGCCAGCAGTTTACGACTAGCGGGCCAAAATGAGCAGTTCTTC. Its translation is CASSLRLAGQNEQFF.

The V gene is TRBV10-3, the J gene TRBJ2-1; 15 nucleotides agree with TRBD2. This CDR3 contains 15 residues. The junction had 5 bases not matched to a gene; V was cut back by 6 bases and J by 8 bases. Germline V gene sequence: CDR1 ENHRY, CDR2 SYGVKD. The CDR3 region is CAIRGTSGRWDEQFF. In DNA form, the CDR3 reads TGTGCCATCAGGGGGACTAGCGGGAGGTGGGATGAGCAGTTCTTC.

The chain uses TRBV5-1 and TRBJ1-2, with D maybe TRBD1 (5 bases). In germline, CDR1 is SGHRS, CDR2 YFSETQ. The CDR3 has 16 amino acids. V lost 0 bases, J lost 4 bases, and 16 bases lay in between. CDR3 residues: CASSLESGRVAYGYTF. The CDR3 DNA reads TGCGCCAGCAGCTTGGAGTCGGGCAGGGTGGCCTATGGCTACACCTTC.

As DNA, the CDR3 is TGCGCCAGCAGTCGGTCCCAACTAGCGGGAGACAATGAGCAGTTCTTC. Translation: CASSRSQLAGDNEQFF. The chain is built from TRBV23-1 and TRBJ2-1; 11 bases line up with TRBD2. TRBV23-1 is sorted into the ORF group, with uncertain function. CDR3 length: 16 amino acids. The V segment lost 4 bases and the J segment 5 bases; nucleotides outside the gene matches: 7.

The CDR3 here is CASSSRDSLYGYTF. The CDR3 nucleotides read TGTGCCAGCAGCTCCCGGGACAGTCTCTATGGCTACACCTTC. The V and J genes are TRBV7-2 and TRBJ1-2; 7 bases fit TRBD1. CDR1 and CDR2 (germline): SGHTA, FQGNSA. The V gene end was trimmed by 4 bases and the J gene end by 4 bases; junction bases not matched to a gene: 6. CDR3 length: 14 amino acids.

V gene TRBV2 combines with J gene TRBJ1-4; D call uncertain. The CDR3 has 14 residues. Germline CDR1 is SNHLY and CDR2 is FYNNEI. Trimming shortened V by 2 bases and J by 3 bases, and 7 bases separated the two germline ends. CDR3: CASSENGANEKLFF. CDR3 DNA sequence: TGTGCCAGCAGTGAAAACGGGGCTAATGAAAAACTGTTTTTT.

As DNA, the CDR3 is TGTGCCAGCAGCTTACTCGGGCGGGCTAGCACAGATACGCAGTATTTT. Translating gives CASSLLGRASTDTQYF. The rearrangement links TRBV7-6 to TRBJ2-3, with D maybe TRBD2 (5 bases). CDR1 and CDR2 (germline): SGHVS, FNYEAQ. The V gene lost 2 bases and the J gene lost 0 bases, with 12 bases spanning the gap. The CDR3 runs to 16 residues.

The chain has TRBV28 and TRBJ2-3, with no clear D. Per the germline V gene, CDR1 is MDHEN and CDR2 is SYDVKM. CDR3 length: 13 residues. The ends were cut back, 3 bases at V and 0 bases at J, with 4 bases in the middle. CDR3 DNA: TGTGCCAGCAGTTTGTCTAGCACAGATACGCAGTATTTT. Protein: CASSLSSTDTQYF.

This sequence joins TRBV5-1 and TRBJ2-7; the D gene is possibly TRBD2 (7 bases). The V gene's germline CDR1 is SGHRS and CDR2 YFSETQ. V gave up 0 bases and J gave up 5 bases, with 12 bases separating them. The CDR3 has 14 residues. The CDR3 DNA sequence: TGCGCCAGCAGCTTGGACAGGGAGGGAGACGAGCAGTACTTC. This codes for CASSLDREGDEQYF.

The rearrangement joins TRBV29-1 to TRBJ2-4, with D possibly matching TRBD2 (5 bases). In germline, CDR1 is SQVTM, CDR2 ANQGSEA. V was trimmed by 6 bases and J by 7 bases, leaving 13 bases between them. The CDR3 has 12 residues. CDR3 DNA: TGCAGCGTCGAGGGCGGCGAGAACATTCAGTACTTC. This gives the protein CSVEGGENIQYF.